These 26 T cell receptor beta chains came from one sample sequenced in a study of T-cell reconstitution after alpha-beta-depleted transplantation in children. It was with unique molecular identifiers that the TCRbeta library was prepared. MiXCR was run by TCRdb on the PCR reads, yielding one entry per CDR3 protein. Counted here are about 980,000 distinct CDR3 sequences, 25% to 35% occurring once; the ten biggest clones make up roughly 31%. The input for sequencing was PBMCs, mostly from graft donor cells, taken 360 days after TCRalphabeta/CD19-depleted stem cell transplant. These TCRs come from a boy in the first two years of life who had a stem cell transplant for SCID, so the T cells may come from the graft donor.

The chain recombines TRBV7-9 with TRBJ1-2, with D perhaps TRBD1 (5 bases). Trimming left V 5 bases short and J 3 bases short, with 22 bases between. CDR3 size: 17 residues. The germline V gene has CDR1 SEHNR and CDR2 FQNEAQ (reference sequence). CDR3 residues: CASSLPRHGGQDYGYTF. The CDR3 DNA sequence: TGTGCCAGCAGCCTCCCGCGCCACGGGGGTCAGGACTATGGCTACACCTTC.

Comments on this clonotype: The junction departs from germline at one end; a sequencing error may be responsible. V is TRBV12-3 or TRBV12-4 and J is TRBJ2-5; 12 bases fit TRBD2. The CDR3 covers 16 residues. The CDR3 region is CASSLGLAGGPETLYF. Here the CDR3 DNA reads TGTGCCAGCAGTCTGGGGCTAGCGGGGGGGCCGGAGACCCTGTACTTC.

The gene calls are TRBV20-1 and TRBJ2-5; D unresolved. The CDR3 has 15 amino acids. Between the trimmed V and J ends, which lost 0 bases and 5 bases, there was a span of 16 bases. From germline, CDR1 is DFQATT and CDR2 SNEGSKA (reference sequence). CDR3: CSARDPVWLVETQYF. The CDR3 nucleotides are TGCAGTGCTAGAGATCCGGTCTGGCTAGTGGAGACCCAGTACTTC.

This clonotype appeared many times. The chain recombines TRBV29-1 with TRBJ2-7; D not certain. From germline, CDR1 is SQVTM and CDR2 ANQGSEA. The CDR3 sequence is 11 residues long. V was trimmed by 4 bases and J by 0 bases, leaving 4 bases between them. CDR3 in amino acids: CSVGSSYEQYF. The CDR3 coding sequence is TGCAGCGTTGGGAGCTCCTACGAGCAGTACTTC.

There are a few counts of this clonotype. The V call is TRBV7-9, the J call TRBJ2-3; TRBD2 is a possible D gene (5 bases). This CDR3 contains 14 residues. Per germline, CDR1 SEHNR and CDR2 FQNEAQ (reference sequence). V gave up 4 bases and J gave up 2 bases, with 10 bases separating them. The CDR3 bases are TGTGCCAGCAGCTCCTCGGGAATCACAGATACGCAGTATTTT. This gives the protein CASSSSGITDTQYF. Full variable domain (remainder filled in from reference TRBV7-9 and TRBJ2-3): DTGVSQNPRHKITKRGQNVTFRCDPISEHNRLYWYRQTLGQGPEFLTYFQNEAQLEKSRLLSDRFSAERPKGSFSTLEIQRTEQGDSAMYLCASSSSGITDTQYFGPGTRLTVL.

This clonotype was found a few times. The chain employs TRBV7-9 and TRBJ2-7; 8 nucleotides line up with TRBD1. Germline assignment: CDR1 SEHNR and CDR2 FQNEAQ (reference sequence). The junction had 4 bases not matched to a gene; V was cut back by 2 bases and J by 7 bases. The CDR3 sequence is 13 residues long. DNA for the CDR3: TGTGCCAGCAGCTTATCTGACAGGGGTGAGCAGTACTTC. It codes for CASSLSDRGEQYF.

The V call is TRBV12-3 or TRBV12-4, the J call TRBJ2-1; D remains unclear. Trimming took off 5 bases at V and 3 bases at J, with 14 bases between the two ends. The CDR3 is 15 amino acids. This CDR3 is CASSLTGVIYNEQFF. In nucleotides, the CDR3 is TGTGCCAGCAGTCTTACTGGCGTGATCTACAATGAGCAGTTCTTC.

This clonotype occurred a few times. CDR3 nucleotides: TGTGCCAGCAGTTACTCGATGGTAGGACAGGGGCTCTACGAGCAGTACTTC. Protein product: CASSYSMVGQGLYEQYF. This sequence joins TRBV6-2 or TRBV6-3 and TRBJ2-7; 9 nucleotides match TRBD1. The CDR3 has 17 amino acids. The germline gives CDR1 MNHEY, CDR2 SVGEGT. V gave up 0 bases and J gave up 3 bases; unmatched junction bases: 9.

The gene calls are TRBV28 and TRBJ1-5; D is ambiguous. Germline V gene lookup returns CDR1 MDHEN and CDR2 SYDVKM. The CDR3 is 15 residues long. The ends were cut back, 6 bases at V and 3 bases at J, with 15 bases in the middle. The CDR3 DNA reads TGTGCCAGCAGAGCCGCCGGGCTACACAATCAGCCCCAGCATTTT. Translation gives CASRAAGLHNQPQHF.

This clonotype showed up many times. The chain joins TRBV5-5 to TRBJ2-5; 9 positions match TRBD2. Trimming removed 4 bases from V and 5 bases from J; junction bases left unmatched: 3. Germline V gene sequence: CDR1 SGHKS, CDR2 YYEKEE (reference sequence). The CDR3 is made up of 13 amino acids. CDR3 loop: CASSPSGVETQYF. CDR3 coding DNA: TGTGCCAGCAGCCCTAGCGGGGTTGAGACCCAGTACTTC.

This clonotype was found once. The chain carries TRBV5-1 and TRBJ2-2; the D call may be TRBD1 or TRBD2 (5 bases each). The CDR3 covers 15 residues. Trimming shortened V by 0 bases and J by 6 bases, and 12 bases separated the two germline ends. The germline V gene has CDR1 SGHRS and CDR2 YFSETQ. CDR3 coding DNA: TGCGCCAGCAGCTTGGGGCCCGGGGCTTCCGGGGAGCTGTTTTTT. Translation: CASSLGPGASGELFF.

This clonotype showed up just a few times. This rearrangement joins TRBV28 to TRBJ2-7; D may be TRBD1 (6 bases). This CDR3 comprises 13 residues. V was cut by 5 bases and J by 5 bases, with 13 bases left in between. CDR1 and CDR2 (germline): MDHEN, SYDVKM. CDR3 residues: CASSPPQGNEQYF. The CDR3, as DNA: TGTGCCAGCAGTCCCCCACAGGGAAACGAGCAGTACTTC.

This rearrangement joins TRBV15 to TRBJ2-1, with 9 bases matching TRBD2. With 0 bases clipped from V and 6 bases from J, the junction kept 9 bases outside the gene matches. There are 17 residues in the CDR3. Per the germline V gene, CDR1 is LNHNV and CDR2 is YYDKDF (reference sequence). CDR3 nucleotides: TGTGCCACCAGCAGAGATAAGACTAGCGGTGTAATCAATGAGCAGTTCTTC. This encodes CATSRDKTSGVINEQFF.

The chain joins TRBV7-8 to TRBJ2-4, with TRBD2 matching over 13 bases. After removal of 5 bases from V and 5 bases from J, the junction contained 9 bases not matched to a gene. Germline V CDR1 and CDR2: SGHVS, FQNEAQ. There are 17 residues in the CDR3. The CDR3 region is CASSPEGLAGVENIQYF. The CDR3 region has the DNA TGTGCCAGCAGCCCAGAAGGACTAGCGGGGGTGGAAAACATTCAGTACTTC.

J is TRBJ1-6 and V is TRBV7-3; 7 bases agree with TRBD1. CDR1 and CDR2 (germline): SGHTA, FQGTGA. Losses at the gene ends were 0 bases for V and 10 bases for J; bases not matched to a gene: 12. The CDR3 runs to 17 residues. CDR3 loop: CASSLTGRAGGLSPLHF. As DNA, the CDR3 is TGTGCCAGCAGCTTAACGGGAAGGGCAGGGGGTTTATCACCCCTCCACTTT.

The rearrangement links TRBV5-1 to TRBJ1-1; D remains ambiguous. Germline V gene data show CDR1 as SGHRS and CDR2 as YFSETQ. The V end lost 7 bases, the J end lost 3 bases, and 16 bases lay between the germline ends. This CDR3 comprises 14 residues. The DNA of the CDR3 is TGCGCCAGCCAACAGCAACCGCCCGACACTGAAGCTTTCTTT. It yields the protein CASQQQPPDTEAFF.

The chain combines TRBV5-1 with TRBJ1-4; D ambiguous. CDR1 SGHRS and CDR2 YFSETQ come from the germline V gene. The CDR3 runs 13 residues. V was clipped by 3 bases and J by 4 bases, with 7 bases between them. CDR3 sequence reads: CASSSSYNEKLFF. CDR3 DNA: TGCGCCAGCAGCTCTTCATATAATGAAAAACTGTTTTTT.

This clonotype was observed a handful of times. The chain is built from TRBV5-1 and TRBJ2-5; 7 bases are shared with TRBD2. V lost 5 bases, J lost 1 base, and 8 bases stayed unmatched. This CDR3 region has 15 residues. Germline V CDR1 and CDR2: SGHRS, YFSETQ. The CDR3 nucleotides are TGCGCCAGCAGGAGGGGTCTAGCGGTCCAAGAGACCCAGTACTTC. Translation: CASRRGLAVQETQYF.

The V call is TRBV18, the J call TRBJ2-7; TRBD1 or TRBD2 may be the D gene (5 bases each). Trimming stripped 2 bases from V and 3 bases from J, with 17 bases between. The CDR3 totals 16 residues. Per the germline V gene, CDR1 is KGHSH and CDR2 is LQKENI. The CDR3 reads CASSPMIRDAYYEQYF. CDR3 bases: TGTGCCAGCTCACCAATGATTCGGGACGCCTACTACGAGCAGTACTTC.

The chain links TRBV20-1 to TRBJ2-1; no clear D. The CDR3 is 15 residues long. The V gene's germline CDR1 is DFQATT and CDR2 SNEGSKA (reference sequence). The V and J ends lost 4 bases and 0 bases respectively, with 13 bases between them. CDR3: CSAIHGLSSYNEQFF. For the CDR3, the DNA is TGCAGTGCTATCCACGGGCTGAGCTCCTACAATGAGCAGTTCTTC.

This clonotype was seen more than once but under ten times. V and J are TRBV4-1 and TRBJ2-7; tentatively, D is TRBD1 (5 bases). This CDR3 spans 14 amino acids. V lost 1 base, J lost 1 base, and 8 bases lay in between. Germline V CDR1 and CDR2: MGHRA, YSYEKL. The CDR3 loop is CASSQGGASYEQYF. CDR3 DNA: TGCGCCAGCAGCCAAGGGGGCGCTTCCTACGAGCAGTACTTC.

The J gene is TRBJ2-3, the V gene TRBV7-2; D gene unclear. The CDR3 sequence is 15 residues long. V lost 1 base and J 1 base, leaving 9 bases between the germline ends. Per the germline V gene, CDR1 is SGHTA and CDR2 is FQGNSA. CDR3 sequence reads: CASSLDPAGTDTQYF. CDR3 in DNA: TGTGCCAGCAGCTTAGATCCCGCGGGCACAGATACGCAGTATTTT.

This clonotype showed up just a few times. The chain employs TRBV10-3 and TRBJ2-3; the D gene is possibly TRBD1 (7 bases). The CDR3 has 14 amino acids. Germline CDR1 and CDR2: ENHRY and SYGVKD. V dropped 10 bases and J dropped 2 bases, with 16 bases sitting between them. CDR3 region: CATQGGRHTDTQYF. The CDR3, as DNA: TGTGCCACCCAGGGGGGACGCCACACAGATACGCAGTATTTT.

The rearrangement joins TRBV18 to TRBJ2-5, with D perhaps matching TRBD1 or TRBD2 (6 bases each). Germline CDR1 is KGHSH and CDR2 is LQKENI. With 6 bases removed from V and 2 bases from J, the gap between germline ends came to 16 bases. The CDR3 extends over 15 amino acids. The CDR3 here is CASSRGTPQQETQYF. CDR3 bases: TGTGCCAGCTCTCGCGGGACACCGCAGCAAGAGACCCAGTACTTC.

This clonotype turned up a few times. This rearrangement joins TRBV12-3 or TRBV12-4 to TRBJ1-2; 8 bases are a match to TRBD1. The CDR3 has 12 amino acids. V dropped 7 bases and J dropped 8; count of bases not matched to a gene: 6. The CDR3 sequence: CASTTGGRGYTF. The CDR3 bases are TGTGCCAGCACTACAGGGGGACGAGGCTACACCTTC.

The chain is built from TRBV20-1 and TRBJ1-4; TRBD1 matches at 7 bases. Unmatched junction bases numbered 5, after V lost 2 bases and J lost 8 bases. CDR3 length: 13 residues. Looked up from germline, CDR1 is DFQATT and CDR2 is SNEGSKA (reference sequence). Here the CDR3 reads CSARPDRVEKLFF. In DNA, the CDR3 is TGCAGTGCTAGACCTGACAGGGTCGAAAAACTGTTTTTT.